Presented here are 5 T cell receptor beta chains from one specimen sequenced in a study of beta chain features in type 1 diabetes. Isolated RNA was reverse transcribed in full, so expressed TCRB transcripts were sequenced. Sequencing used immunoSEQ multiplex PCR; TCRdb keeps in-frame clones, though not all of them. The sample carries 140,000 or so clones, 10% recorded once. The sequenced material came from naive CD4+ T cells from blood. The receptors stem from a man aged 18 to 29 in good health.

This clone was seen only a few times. The CDR3 protein is CASSRGGPGYTF. The CDR3 DNA reads TGTGCCAGCAGTAGGGGGGGGCCTGGCTACACCTTC. The rearrangement links TRBV7-2 to TRBJ1-2; perhaps TRBD1 as D (6 bases). Between the trimmed V and J ends, which lost 6 bases and 7 bases, there was a span of 12 bases. The CDR3 extends over 12 amino acids. In germline, CDR1 is SGHTA, CDR2 FQGNSA. The variable domain in full, with the rest retrieved from reference TRBV7-2 and TRBJ1-2, is GAGVSQSPSNKVTEKGKDVELRCDPISGHTALYWYRQSLGQGLEFLIYFQGNSAPDKSGLPSDRFSAERTGGSVSTLTIQRTQQEDSAVYLCASSRGGPGYTFGSGTRLTVV.

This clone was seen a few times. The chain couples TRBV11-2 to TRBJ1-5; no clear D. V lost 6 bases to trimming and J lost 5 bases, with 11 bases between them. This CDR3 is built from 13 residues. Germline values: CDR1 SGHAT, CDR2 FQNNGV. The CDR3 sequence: CASRRDDYQPQHF. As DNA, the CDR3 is TGTGCCAGCAGGAGGGATGACTATCAGCCCCAGCATTTT.

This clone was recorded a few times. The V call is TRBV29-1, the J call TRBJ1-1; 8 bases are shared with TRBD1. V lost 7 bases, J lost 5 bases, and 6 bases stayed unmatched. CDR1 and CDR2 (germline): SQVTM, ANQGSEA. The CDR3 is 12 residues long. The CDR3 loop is CSGDRGGTEAFF. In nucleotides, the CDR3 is TGCAGCGGAGACAGGGGCGGGACTGAAGCTTTCTTT.

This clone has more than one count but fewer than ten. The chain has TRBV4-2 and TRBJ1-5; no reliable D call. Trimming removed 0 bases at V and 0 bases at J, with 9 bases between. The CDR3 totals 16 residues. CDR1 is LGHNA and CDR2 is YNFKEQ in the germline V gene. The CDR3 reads CASSQDHSYSNQPQHF. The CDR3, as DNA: TGTGCCAGCAGCCAAGACCATTCCTATAGCAATCAGCCCCAGCATTTT.

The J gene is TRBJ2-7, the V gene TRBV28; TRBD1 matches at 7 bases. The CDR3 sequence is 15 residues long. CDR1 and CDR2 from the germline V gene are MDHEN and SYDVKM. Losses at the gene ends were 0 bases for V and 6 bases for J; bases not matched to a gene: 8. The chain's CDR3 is CASSLWTGKVVEQYF. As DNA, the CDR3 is TGTGCCAGCAGTTTATGGACAGGGAAGGTGGTCGAGCAGTACTTC.